The clone carrying this T cell receptor (beta chain) has ten or more counts. Original data processing: Amplification from reference gene primers served as the basis for estimated nucleated cell counts. Generated by immunoSEQ multiplex PCR, the TCRdb table keeps only in-frame clones and is missing some. The V and J calls and clone size are taken from that table; D and trimming were inferred from the DNA. The sample includes approximately 120,000 clones, approximately 90% seen only once; the top ten take approximately 2%. These data are taken from a study of blood T cell repertoires in COVID-19. Looking at the study overall: Acute and convalescent COVID-19 samples came from the United States, Italy and Spain. Nucleic acid was either cDNA or gDNA, and it came from T cells, B-cell-depleted T cells, or PBMCs.

The junction had 7 bases not matched to a gene; V was cut back by 7 bases and J by 0 bases. CDR1 and CDR2 from the germline V gene are GTSNPN and SVGIG (reference sequence). The CDR3 length is 14 residues. Followed longitudinally, the Seattle patients had been enrolled during active infection. The sequence was collected from a man between 45 and 60 years old with COVID-19, enrolled during active disease. The chain recombines TRBV30 with TRBJ1-2, with 8 nucleotides matching TRBD1. Sequences were obtained from peripheral blood. The CDR3 loop reads CASSPGQANYGYTF. CDR3 nucleotide sequence: TGTGCCTCAAGTCCGGGACAGGCTAACTATGGCTACACCTTC. The full variable domain, in which reference TRBV30 and TRBJ1-2 provide the parts outside the CDR3, is SQTIHQWPATLVQPVGSPLSLECTVEGTSNPNLYWYRQAAGRGLQLLFYSVGIGQISSEVPQNLSASRPQDRQFILSSKKLLLSDSGFYLCASSPGQANYGYTFGSGTRLTVV.